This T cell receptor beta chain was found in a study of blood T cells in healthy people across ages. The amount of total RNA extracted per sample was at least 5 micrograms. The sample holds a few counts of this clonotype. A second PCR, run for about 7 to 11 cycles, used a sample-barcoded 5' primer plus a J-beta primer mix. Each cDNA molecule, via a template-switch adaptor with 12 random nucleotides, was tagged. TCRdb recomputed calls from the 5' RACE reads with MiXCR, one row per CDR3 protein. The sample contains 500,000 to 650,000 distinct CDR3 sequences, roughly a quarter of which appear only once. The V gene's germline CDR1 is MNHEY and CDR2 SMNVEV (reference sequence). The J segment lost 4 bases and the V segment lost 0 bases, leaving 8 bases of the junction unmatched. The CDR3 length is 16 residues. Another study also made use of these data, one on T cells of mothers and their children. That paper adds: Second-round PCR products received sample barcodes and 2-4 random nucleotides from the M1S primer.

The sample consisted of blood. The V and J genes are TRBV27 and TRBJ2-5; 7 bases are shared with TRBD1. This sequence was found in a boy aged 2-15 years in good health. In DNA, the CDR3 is TGTGCCAGCAGTTTATCCTTGGACAGGCATGGAGAGACCCAGTACTTC. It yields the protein CASSLSLDRHGETQYF.